This T cell receptor beta chain was documented in a study of CD8 T cells in ankylosing spondylitis. Study-wide findings and caveats: Significant enrichment of disease-linked clones was reportedly seen in matched ankylosing spondylitis synovial fluid. CD8+ cells made up the disease-linked clones, which were relatively rare in peripheral blood. Characteristic of ankylosing spondylitis blood, it appeared, was a TCR beta motif comprising about eight highly homologous variants. In reactive arthritis synovial fluid and blood, some motif variants had been reported before.

Quantitative 5'-RACE with molecular barcodes produced the TCR beta libraries. TCRdb called the 5' RACE reads again in MiXCR, with one record for every CDR3 protein. Here the sample spans 250,000 to 350,000 distinct CDR3 sequences, approximately 8% being singletons. Per the germline V gene, CDR1 is SGHRS and CDR2 is YFSETQ. The length of the CDR3 is 14 residues. V lost 0 bases and J 2 bases, leaving 9 bases between the germline ends. In regard to this clonotype: Its antigen is still unknown.

The TCR originated in a male donor with ankylosing spondylitis. The sequenced material came from blood, either unsorted or a sorted T cell fraction (not recorded which). This chain uses TRBV5-1 with TRBJ2-7; D is undetermined. CDR3 nucleotides: TGCGCCAGCAGCTTGGATGGCATCGCCTACGAGCAGTACTTC. It encodes CASSLDGIAYEQYF.